These T cell receptor beta chains were read from a single sample in a study of T cell repertoires in Merkel cell carcinoma. Data came from immunoSEQ multiplex PCR; TCRdb stores just in-frame clones and leaves some out. In the table there are roughly 14,000 clones, around four fifths of which are singletons. The sample was tumor tissue. Receptor source: an adult with Merkel cell carcinoma. Both conserved end residues are part of each CDR3. The order of the fields is J gene, D gene, clone size, V gene, CDR3 DNA, CDR3 protein. D genes are given only for firm matches. The size of a clone is reported for some rows only, either as once, few or many, or as a class for expanded clones.

TRBJ2-5 | TRBD2 | once | TRBV30 | TGTGCCTGGAGTGTACGGAGCGGGAGGGCTGATATGGAGACCCAGTACTTC | CAWSVRSGRADMETQYF
TRBJ2-3 | TRBD2 | NA | TRBV6-2/TRBV6-3 | TGTGCCAGCAGCCGGAGGACTAGCGGGAGGGCCATTTCTTCGGATACGCAGTATTTT | CASSRRTSGRAISSDTQYF
TRBJ2-5 | TRBD2 | NA | TRBV4-1 | TGCGCCAGCAGCCCCTGGGGGGGAGCGGGGGAGACCCAGTACTTC | CASSPWGGAGETQYF
TRBJ2-7 | TRBD1 | few | TRBV3-1/TRBV3-2 | TGTGCCAGCAGCCACCGAGGGTCGGGACAGCTCTATAGGTACGAGCAGTACTTC | CASSHRGSGQLYRYEQYF
TRBJ2-7 | NA | large | TRBV5-6 | TGTGCCAGCAGCTTGTGGACCTCCTACGAGCAGTACTTC | CASSLWTSYEQYF
TRBJ1-2 | NA | NA | TRBV5-4 | TGTGCCAGCAGCTTGGAGCAGCGCCACTATGGCTACACCTTC | CASSLEQRHYGYTF
TRBJ2-5 | TRBD1 | NA | TRBV10-3 | TGTGCCATCAGCAACGCGGCCGGGCCGTCGACAGGGGTTTATGGGGAGACCCAGTACTTC | CAISNAAGPSTGVYGETQYF
TRBJ1-2 | TRBD1 | NA | TRBV5-6 | TGTGCCAGCAGCTTGGTGGCAGGGGGTGGCTACACCTTC | CASSLVAGGGYTF
TRBJ2-7 | TRBD1 | NA | TRBV18 | TGTGCCAGCTCACCAGAACAGGGGGCCTTCAGCGAGCAGTACTTC | CASSPEQGAFSEQYF
TRBJ2-2 | TRBD2 | NA | TRBV27 | TGTGCCAGCAGTCTAGCGGGAGGAACAAACACCGGGGAGCTGTTTTTT | CASSLAGGTNTGELFF
TRBJ2-3 | NA | NA | TRBV7-6 | TGTGCCAGCAGCCCGAACCCTCGACGCACAGATACGCAGTATTTT | CASSPNPRRTDTQYF
TRBJ1-2 | TRBD1 | NA | TRBV12-3/TRBV12-4 | TGTGCCAGCAGTCCCACAGGGGCCTATGGCTACACCTTC | CASSPTGAYGYTF
TRBJ2-5 | TRBD1 | NA | TRBV2 | TGTGCCAGCAGGGACAGGGCTGGGGAGACCCAGTACTTC | CASRDRAGETQYF
TRBJ2-1 | NA | NA | TRBV20-1 | TGCAGTGCTAGTCGTCCGTCGGAAACCTATTACAATGAGCAGTTCTTC | CSASRPSETYYNEQFF
TRBJ2-5 | NA | once | TRBV19 | TGTGCCAGTTCAACAGGGAACCAAGAGACCCAGTACTTC | CASSTGNQETQYF
TRBJ2-2 | NA | NA | TRBV19 | TGTGCCAGTAGTATCAGGGGGGTAGGCACCGGGGAGCTGTTTTTT | CASSIRGVGTGELFF
TRBJ2-2 | NA | NA | TRBV5-5 | TGTGCCAGCAGCTTAAAGGGGACGAACACCGGGGAGCTGTTTTTT | CASSLKGTNTGELFF
TRBJ1-2 | NA | few | TRBV2 | TGTGCCAGCAGTGTTTTGGCTGGAGCTAACTATGGCTACACCTTC | CASSVLAGANYGYTF
TRBJ1-4 | NA | once | TRBV5-4 | TGTGCCAGCAGCTTGGGGGCAGGGGTTGGTAATGAAAAACTGTTTTTT | CASSLGAGVGNEKLFF
TRBJ2-7 | NA | NA | TRBV14 | TGTGCCAGCAGCCCACAAGCGGGCTCCTACGAGCAGTACTTC | CASSPQAGSYEQYF
TRBJ1-4 | TRBD1 | NA | TRBV13 | TGTGCCAGCAGAGTGACAGGGGTTGGGGAAAAACTGTTTTTT | CASRVTGVGEKLFF
TRBJ2-7 | NA | NA | TRBV6-1 | TGTGCCAGCAGTGAACTTCCCTACGAGCAGTACTTC | CASSELPYEQYF
TRBJ1-4 | NA | once | TRBV7-9 | TGTGCCAGCAGCTTAGTTACGGGGGTAACTAATGAAAAACTGTTTTTT | CASSLVTGVTNEKLFF
TRBJ2-2 | NA | NA | TRBV3-1/TRBV3-2 | TGTGCCAGCAGCCAAGAGGCTTCGAGCACCGGGGAGCTGTTTTTT | CASSQEASSTGELFF
TRBJ2-7 | TRBD2 | NA | TRBV29-1 | TGCAGCGTTGCGCGGGGGGCTCGGGACGAGCAGTACTTC | CSVARGARDEQYF
TRBJ2-7 | TRBD2 | NA | TRBV2 | TGTGCCAGCAGTGCGGGCAGCGGGGCCAGCTCCTACGAGCAGTACTTC | CASSAGSGASSYEQYF
TRBJ1-1 | NA | NA | TRBV28 | TGTGCCAGCAGTTTAGGGGGGCAGAGTGAAGCTTTCTTT | CASSLGGQSEAFF
TRBJ1-2 | TRBD1 | NA | TRBV5-6 | TGTGCCAGCAGCCCGAACGGGGACAGCTATGGCTACACCTTC | CASSPNGDSYGYTF
TRBJ1-2 | TRBD1 | NA | TRBV5-4 | TGTGCCAGCAGCTCCCCTCCCGGGACAGAAGAGTATAACTATGGCTACACCTTC | CASSSPPGTEEYNYGYTF
TRBJ1-2 | NA | NA | TRBV6-1 | TGTGCCAGCAGTGAAAGAGCCGCCTATGGCTACACCTTC | CASSERAAYGYTF
TRBJ2-7 | NA | NA | TRBV2 | TGTGCCAGCAGTGAAGACTGGGGGGGCCGCGGGCAGTACTTC | CASSEDWGGRGQYF
TRBJ2-1 | NA | NA | TRBV2 | TGTGCCAGCAGGAGGAGAGATGAGCAGTTCTTC | CASRRRDEQFF
TRBJ1-1 | TRBD1 | NA | TRBV6-6 | TGTGCCAGCACAGGAGGGGGCAACACTGAAGCTTTCTTT | CASTGGGNTEAFF
TRBJ2-3 | NA | NA | TRBV9 | TGTGCCAGCAGCGTAGAGTTTGACTTTACAGATACGCAGTATTTT | CASSVEFDFTDTQYF
TRBJ2-5 | NA | NA | TRBV30 | TGTGCCTGGAGTGGGGATAGAACCCAAGAGACCCAGTACTTC | CAWSGDRTQETQYF
TRBJ2-3 | TRBD2 | NA | TRBV7-8 | TGTGCCAGCAGAATGTCTGGGGGGGTAGATACGCAGTATTTT | CASRMSGGVDTQYF
TRBJ1-5 | NA | NA | TRBV4-2 | TGTGCCAGCAGCCAAGATCTAAGACAGTTTATGCAGCCCCAGCATTTT | CASSQDLRQFMQPQHF
TRBJ2-7 | NA | NA | TRBV6-2/TRBV6-3 | TGTGCCAGCAGTTACCGGGGAGGAGAGCAGTACTTC | CASSYRGGEQYF
TRBJ1-2 | TRBD1 | once | TRBV6-5 | TGTGCCAGCAGACGGACAGGGGGCGAAGGCTACACCTTC | CASRRTGGEGYTF
TRBJ1-2 | TRBD1 | few | TRBV9 | TGTGCCAGCAGCGTGGGGGACAGTAACTATGGCTACACCTTC | CASSVGDSNYGYTF
TRBJ1-2 | NA | once | TRBV9 | TGTGCCAGCAGCGTAGTACGTGCGGAAGGCTACACCTTC | CASSVVRAEGYTF
TRBJ2-7 | TRBD2 | NA | TRBV11-3 | TGTGCCAGCAGCTTACTAGCGGGGGTATTATCCTACGAGCAGTACTTC | CASSLLAGVLSYEQYF
TRBJ1-4 | NA | NA | TRBV7-9 | TGTGCCAGCAGCTTAGCCGGAACTAATGAAAAACTGTTTTTT | CASSLAGTNEKLFF
TRBJ1-1 | NA | NA | TRBV7-3 | TGTGCCAGCAGCTTAGCGCCCCGGGTAGGGACTGAAGCTTTCTTT | CASSLAPRVGTEAFF
TRBJ2-3 | NA | NA | TRBV19 | TGTGCCAGTAGTATCTGGGGGTCAAGCACAGATACGCAGTATTTT | CASSIWGSSTDTQYF
TRBJ1-6 | NA | NA | TRBV7-8 | TGTGCCAGCAGGCCGTCGCTGGGCGAGCGACCCTCCTATAATTCACCCCTCCACTTT | CASRPSLGERPSYNSPLHF
TRBJ1-1 | NA | NA | TRBV11-3 | TGTGCCAGCAGCTTAAGGGGGGGGGTCACTGAAGCTTTCTTT | CASSLRGGVTEAFF
TRBJ2-1 | TRBD2 | NA | TRBV5-1 | TGCGCCAGCAGCTTGTCGACTAGCGGAACGAATGAGCAGTTCTTC | CASSLSTSGTNEQFF
TRBJ2-1 | TRBD2 | NA | TRBV3-1/TRBV3-2 | TGTGCCAGCAGCCAGGGGACTAGCGGGGGGTTCGGTGAGCAGTTCTTC | CASSQGTSGGFGEQFF
TRBJ1-3 | NA | few | TRBV4-3 | TGCGCCAGCAGCCAAGATGGTGTGGCGGGAGTCTCTGGAAACACCATATATTTT | CASSQDGVAGVSGNTIYF
TRBJ2-5 | TRBD2 | NA | TRBV6-7 | TGTGCCAGCAGTTACCGACTAGCGGGAGTCCCTCCGGGGGAGACCCAGTACTTC | CASSYRLAGVPPGETQYF